This T cell receptor beta chain was sequenced during a study of T cells after yellow fever vaccination. This CDR3 spans 13 amino acids. Germline CDR1 reads SGHAT; CDR2 reads FQNNGV. V was trimmed by 5 bases and J by 0 bases, leaving 7 bases between them. This clonotype was recorded at least ten times. TCRdb passed the 5' RACE reads through MiXCR, listing each CDR3 protein once. The sample consists of about 240,000 distinct CDR3 sequences, 6.9% of them appearing once. The clonotype originates from a man aged 30 to 45 who received the YFV17D yellow fever vaccine. This specimen consisted of CD4+ T cells sorted from PBMCs, obtained 15 days after the yellow fever booster vaccination. The chain carries TRBV11-2 and TRBJ1-1; no clear D gene. CDR3 in amino acids: CASSPGMNTEAFF. The CDR3 region has the DNA TGTGCCAGCAGCCCCGGAATGAACACTGAAGCTTTCTTT. Combining the CDR3 with reference TRBV11-2 and TRBJ1-1 gives the whole variable domain EAGVAQSPRYKIIEKRQSVAFWCNPISGHATLYWYQQILGQGPKLLIQFQNNGVVDDSQLPKDRFSAERLKGVDSTLKIQPAKLEDSAVYLCASSPGMNTEAFFGQGTRLTVV.